This entry lists 30 T cell receptor beta chains sequenced from one sample in a study of blood T cell repertoires in COVID-19. The method was immunoSEQ multiplex PCR; TCRdb's version includes in-frame clones alone and lacks a portion of them. The sample includes roughly 700,000 clones, about 87% seen only once; the top ten take 0.2% to 0.3%. Sequencing used peripheral blood. Receptors were obtained from a woman in her late teens or twenties with acute or convalescent COVID-19.

The chain joins TRBV9 to TRBJ2-3; 12 bases line up with TRBD2. V lost 3 bases, J lost 4 bases, and 6 bases stayed unmatched. Germline V gives CDR1 SGDLS, CDR2 YYNGEE. This CDR3 contains 16 residues. The CDR3 loop is CASSATSGGMADTQYF. For the CDR3, the DNA is TGTGCCAGCAGCGCTACTAGCGGGGGGATGGCAGATACGCAGTATTTT.

The chain joins TRBV4-2 to TRBJ2-6; the match to TRBD1 covers 8 bases. Germline V gene lookup returns CDR1 LGHNA and CDR2 YNFKEQ. The V and J ends lost 4 bases and 0 bases, in that order; junction bases with no gene match: 11. CDR3 length: 19 residues. In DNA, the CDR3 is TGTGCCAGCAGCCTCGGGACAGGTCCACTCTACTCTGGGGCCAACGTCCTGACTTTC. Its protein is CASSLGTGPLYSGANVLTF.

A single count supports this clone. The chain is built from TRBV9 and TRBJ2-1; the match to TRBD2 covers 10 bases. Losses at the gene ends were 3 bases for V and 6 bases for J; bases not matched to a gene: 12. Germline assignment: CDR1 SGDLS and CDR2 YYNGEE. This CDR3 has 17 amino acids. CDR3 coding DNA: TGTGCCAGCAGCGCTCCGATGAGCGGGGGGGCGAGCAATGAGCAGTTCTTC. Protein product: CASSAPMSGGASNEQFF.

The CDR3 here is CASAAGPGNQPQHF. Here the CDR3 DNA reads TGTGCCAGCGCCGCGGGGCCCGGCAATCAGCCCCAGCATTTT. This chain connects TRBV7-9 to TRBJ1-5; tentatively, D is TRBD1 (5 bases). In germline, CDR1 is SEHNR, CDR2 FQNEAQ (reference sequence). Trimming took 8 bases from V and 2 from J, leaving 13 bases between them. The CDR3 is 14 residues long.

The gene calls are TRBV25-1 and TRBJ1-2, with TRBD1 identical over 9 bases. This CDR3 contains 16 residues. J lost 7 bases, V lost 5 bases, and 14 bases had no gene match. CDR1 and CDR2 from the germline V gene are MGHDK and SYGVNS. This chain's CDR3 is CASSPPGTGSVSGYTF. CDR3 nucleotides: TGTGCCAGCAGTCCTCCCGGGACAGGGTCAGTCTCTGGCTACACCTTC.

The chain carries TRBV24-1 and TRBJ2-1, with a possible D match to TRBD1 (6 bases). Trimming took off 2 bases at V and 7 bases at J, with 14 bases between the two ends. Germline CDR1 and CDR2: KGHDR and SFDVKD. This CDR3 has 15 residues. The CDR3 nucleotides are TGTGCCACCAGTGATTCCTCAGGGGTATATAATGAGCAGTTCTTC. It is translated as CATSDSSGVYNEQFF.

This rearrangement joins TRBV2 to TRBJ1-1; no clear D. V was trimmed by 6 bases and J by 3 bases, leaving 20 bases between them. Per germline, CDR1 SNHLY and CDR2 FYNNEI. The CDR3 has 16 amino acids. The CDR3 region is CASSLLGIGLDTEAFF. For the CDR3, the DNA is TGTGCCAGCAGCCTTCTGGGCATCGGTCTGGACACTGAAGCTTTCTTT.

The genes are TRBV3-1 (or the pseudogene TRBV3-2) and TRBJ2-1, with 10 bases matching TRBD1. Germline CDR1 reads LGHDT; CDR2 reads YNNKEL (reference sequence). Unmatched junction bases numbered 9, after V lost 4 bases and J lost 6 bases. This CDR3 has 16 amino acids. CDR3 region: CASSPRRDRGFNEQFF. In DNA, the CDR3 is TGTGCCAGCAGCCCGCGGCGGGACAGGGGCTTCAATGAGCAGTTCTTC.

The chain recombines TRBV7-8 with TRBJ2-7; unclear D gene. From germline, CDR1 is SGHVS and CDR2 FQNEAQ. The CDR3 is 9 amino acids. The V end was cut by 5 bases, the J end by 12 bases, with 8 bases between. CDR3 region: CASSRRRYF. DNA for the CDR3: TGTGCCAGCAGCCGGCGGCGGTACTTC.

The rearrangement joins TRBV18 to TRBJ1-5, with 9 nucleotides matching TRBD1. V dropped 4 bases and J dropped 5; count of bases not matched to a gene: 6. The CDR3 is 15 amino acids. Germline V gives CDR1 KGHSH, CDR2 LQKENI. In DNA, the CDR3 is TGTGCCAGCTCACGACTGACAGGGGGGTATCAGCCCCAGCATTTT. Translated: CASSRLTGGYQPQHF.

V gene TRBV11-2 combines with J gene TRBJ1-6; weak D call: TRBD1 (6 bases). V was trimmed by 2 bases and J by 9 bases, leaving 20 bases between them. CDR1 and CDR2 from the germline V gene are SGHAT and FQNNGV. The CDR3 is made up of 17 amino acids. The CDR3 DNA is TGTGCCAGCAGCTTACGAGGGGGTCAAGTTGACTTTTCACCCCTCCACTTT. Its translation is CASSLRGGQVDFSPLHF.

Points on this clone: The sample holds other DNA sequences that translate to the same CDR3. V gene TRBV9 combines with J gene TRBJ1-5; D ambiguous. Germline values: CDR1 SGDLS, CDR2 YYNGEE. The CDR3 totals 14 residues. V lost 0 bases to trimming and J lost 3 bases, with 7 bases between them. CDR3 in DNA: TGTGCCAGCAGCGTAGGTTCGGTCAATCAGCCCCAGCATTTT. Translating gives CASSVGSVNQPQHF.

V and J are TRBV27 and TRBJ1-3; perhaps TRBD1 as D (5 bases). This CDR3 is 16 amino acids long. In germline, CDR1 is MNHEY, CDR2 SMNVEV (reference sequence). The germline V and J ends were trimmed by 8 bases and 0 bases, with 17 bases remaining between them. CDR3 amino acids: CASRPFGGNSGNTIYF. In DNA form, the CDR3 reads TGTGCCAGCCGCCCTTTTGGGGGGAACTCTGGAAACACCATATATTTT.

The chain employs TRBV6-5 and TRBJ2-7; 7 bases agree with TRBD2. Germline values: CDR1 MNHEY, CDR2 SVGAGI. V dropped 8 bases and J dropped 2; count of bases not matched to a gene: 12. The CDR3 runs 15 residues. The CDR3 coding sequence is TGTGCCAGCCTTAAAGCGGGGCCCCAAGCCTACGAGCAGTACTTC. Translating gives CASLKAGPQAYEQYF.

The V and J genes are TRBV27 and TRBJ1-5; no clear D gene. The germline V gene has CDR1 MNHEY and CDR2 SMNVEV (reference sequence). The CDR3 extends over 15 amino acids. Between the trimmed V and J ends, which lost 2 bases and 2 bases, there was a span of 10 bases. Here the CDR3 reads CASSLVRGGNQPQHF. Here the CDR3 DNA reads TGTGCCAGCAGTTTAGTCCGGGGAGGCAATCAGCCCCAGCATTTT.

The gene calls are TRBV3-1 (or the pseudogene TRBV3-2) and TRBJ1-1; D call uncertain. The CDR3 runs to 13 residues. Trimming removed 3 bases at V and 8 bases at J, with 13 bases between. The germline gives CDR1 LGHDT, CDR2 YNNKEL (reference sequence). The CDR3 DNA reads TGTGCCAGCAGCCAGAATGGCAGACACGAAGCTTTCTTT. Its translation: CASSQNGRHEAFF.

The gene calls are TRBV28 and TRBJ1-1, with TRBD1 identical over 7 bases. The V and J ends lost 5 bases and 5 bases, in that order; junction bases with no gene match: 5. Germline loops: CDR1 MDHEN, CDR2 SYDVKM. The CDR3 loop spans 13 amino acids. CDR3 residues: CASSNTRGTEAFF. DNA of the CDR3: TGTGCCAGCAGTAACACCAGGGGGACTGAAGCTTTCTTT.

This rearrangement joins TRBV2 to TRBJ2-3; 10 nucleotides agree with TRBD2. CDR3 length equals 17 residues. Germline values: CDR1 SNHLY, CDR2 FYNNEI. J was trimmed by 7 bases and V by 2 bases; bases with no gene match: 12. CDR3: CASSEPGLASGKNTQYF. CDR3 bases: TGTGCCAGCAGTGAACCGGGACTAGCGAGCGGAAAGAATACGCAGTATTTT.

CDR3 nucleotide sequence: TGTGCCAGCAGCCCTTCCACCGACAGGGGATTGTTCCTAAAAGCTTTCTTT. Protein product: CASSPSTDRGLFLKAFF. The chain carries TRBV5-6 and TRBJ1-1, with TRBD1 matching 8 bases. The trim removed 4 bases at V and 9 bases at J, leaving 20 bases unmatched. Germline CDR1 SGHDT, CDR2 YYEEEE. CDR3 length: 17 residues.

This chain links TRBV19 with TRBJ1-4, with D possibly TRBD1 on 5 matching bases. The V end lost 5 bases, the J end lost 5 bases, and 30 bases lay between the germline ends. Germline V gives CDR1 LNHDA, CDR2 SQIVND (reference sequence). The CDR3 runs to 20 residues. This chain's CDR3 is CASSVQGSYALTTRNEKLFF. CDR3 nucleotide sequence: TGTGCCAGTAGTGTCCAGGGAAGCTACGCCCTAACAACGAGGAATGAAAAACTGTTTTTT.

The chain joins TRBV5-1 to TRBJ2-3; maybe TRBD2 (6 bases). CDR3 size: 15 residues. V was shortened by 6 bases and J by 1 base, with 15 bases between the two germline ends. Germline CDR1 reads SGHRS; CDR2 reads YFSETQ. CDR3 in DNA: TGCGCCAGCACCCCAACAGCGGGTGGCACAGATACGCAGTATTTT. This sequence encodes CASTPTAGGTDTQYF. The full variable domain, its missing parts supplied by reference TRBV5-1 and TRBJ2-3, is KAGVTQTPRYLIKTRGQQVTLSCSPISGHRSVSWYQQTPGQGLQFLFEYFSETQRNKGNFPGRFSGRQFSNSRSEMNVSTLELGDSALYLCASTPTAGGTDTQYFGPGTRLTVL.

The chain uses TRBV7-2 and TRBJ2-7; TRBD1 matches at 10 bases. J lost 5 bases, V lost 1 base, and 11 bases had no gene match. The germline CDR1 and CDR2 sequences are SGHTA and FQGNSA. The CDR3 is 17 amino acids. Here the CDR3 reads CASSLGNPRQGAHEQYF. In DNA, the CDR3 is TGTGCCAGCAGCTTAGGCAATCCCCGACAGGGGGCCCACGAGCAGTACTTC.

The chain uses TRBV2 and TRBJ1-2; D is possibly TRBD1 (6 bases). Germline V CDR1 and CDR2: SNHLY, FYNNEI. The CDR3 spans 19 residues. V shed 5 bases and J shed 4 bases, with 29 bases lying between them. The CDR3 coding sequence is TGTGCCAGCAGTCACGATGGGATAACCGGACAGAGCGGACCCTATGGCTACACCTTC. It yields the protein CASSHDGITGQSGPYGYTF.

This sequence joins TRBV3-1 (or the pseudogene TRBV3-2) and TRBJ2-7; 7 bases map to TRBD1. The CDR3 sequence is 15 residues long. The V gene end was trimmed by 4 bases and the J gene end by 3 bases; junction bases not matched to a gene: 9. Germline V CDR1 and CDR2: LGHDT, YNNKEL (reference sequence). The chain's CDR3 is CASSPLLGQLYEQYF. CDR3 DNA sequence: TGTGCCAGCAGCCCCCTCCTGGGACAGCTCTACGAGCAGTACTTC.

This clone was seen a handful of times. CDR3 DNA: TGTGCCAGCAGCTCGGGGACAGGGGTAGTTGAAAAACTGTTTTTT. Its protein is CASSSGTGVVEKLFF. The rearrangement links TRBV7-9 to TRBJ1-4; TRBD1 matches at 10 bases. V gave up 4 bases and J gave up 7 bases; unmatched junction bases: 6. Germline V gene lookup returns CDR1 SEHNR and CDR2 FQNEAQ (reference sequence). This CDR3 has 15 residues. Full variable domain (outside the CDR3, taken from reference TRBV7-9 and TRBJ1-4): DTGVSQNPRHKITKRGQNVTFRCDPISEHNRLYWYRQTLGQGPEFLTYFQNEAQLEKSRLLSDRFSAERPKGSFSTLEIQRTEQGDSAMYLCASSSGTGVVEKLFFGSGTQLSVL.

V is TRBV7-3 and J is TRBJ2-3; tentatively, D is TRBD2 (6 bases). Trimming pared 5 bases from V and 5 bases from J, leaving 14 bases between. CDR1 and CDR2 from the germline V gene are SGHTA and FQGTGA. The CDR3 loop spans 14 amino acids. The CDR3: CASSPNFGGDTQYF. The CDR3 DNA reads as TGTGCCAGCAGCCCAAACTTCGGGGGAGATACGCAGTATTTT. The variable domain in full, completed from reference TRBV7-3 and TRBJ2-3, reads GAGVSQTPSNKVTEKGKYVELRCDPISGHTALYWYRQSLGQGPEFLIYFQGTGAADDSGLPNDRFFAVRPEGSVSTLKIQRTERGDSAVYLCASSPNFGGDTQYFGPGTRLTVL.

The chain uses TRBV18 and TRBJ1-2; D is unresolved. Per germline, CDR1 KGHSH and CDR2 LQKENI. Trimming took off 1 base at V and 4 bases at J, with 10 bases between the two ends. This CDR3 has 14 residues. The DNA of the CDR3 is TGTGCCAGCTCACCACAGAGACAAACCTATGGCTACACCTTC. Protein: CASSPQRQTYGYTF.

A few counts support this clone. The chain combines TRBV10-2 with TRBJ2-7; 11 bases align to TRBD2. Germline V gives CDR1 WSHSY, CDR2 SAAADI. The length of the CDR3 is 14 residues. With 6 bases clipped from V and 2 bases from J, the junction kept 3 bases outside the gene matches. CDR3 in amino acids: CASRPGLAAYEQYF. The CDR3 coding sequence is TGCGCCAGCAGACCGGGACTAGCGGCCTACGAGCAGTACTTC.

V and J are TRBV5-4 and TRBJ1-2; 8 bases map to TRBD1. The CDR3 runs to 16 residues. Germline V CDR1 and CDR2: SGHNT, YYREEE (reference sequence). The V gene end was trimmed by 5 bases and the J gene end by 8 bases; junction bases not matched to a gene: 17. DNA for the CDR3: TGTGCCAGCAGAACCGGGACAGGCCACCGTAGTCGCGGCTACACCTTC. Encoded protein: CASRTGTGHRSRGYTF. The whole variable domain, filled in from reference TRBV5-4 and TRBJ1-2, reads ETGVTQSPTHLIKTRGQQVTLRCSSQSGHNTVSWYQQALGQGPQFIFQYYREEENGRGNFPPRFSGLQFPNYSSELNVNALELDDSALYLCASRTGTGHRSRGYTFGSGTRLTVV.

The chain is built from TRBV7-9 and TRBJ2-3; TRBD2 matches 7 bases. The ends lost 5 bases at V and 0 bases at J; junction bases unmatched: 11. Germline V gene lookup returns CDR1 SEHNR and CDR2 FQNEAQ (reference sequence). This CDR3 has 17 amino acids. The CDR3, as DNA: TGTGCCAGCAGCCTCCGAATAGCGGGCACTAGCACAGATACGCAGTATTTT. Encoded protein: CASSLRIAGTSTDTQYF.